This T cell receptor (beta chain) was recovered during a study of T-cell memory formation after mild COVID-19. TCRdb independently ran MiXCR on the 5' RACE reads; one entry per CDR3 protein. The table shows 200,000 to 250,000 distinct CDR3 sequences, with 15% occurring only once. CDR1 DFQATT and CDR2 SNEGSKA come from the germline V gene (reference sequence). This CDR3 comprises 13 residues. Trimming removed 8 bases at V and 5 bases at J, with 17 bases between. A few counts support this clonotype. The sequenced material came from PBMCs or a T cell subset sorted from them (not recorded which). The clonotype was recovered from an adult woman who had mild COVID-19 (a few samples of this study predate the infection). Cell type and time point are not known. The rearrangement uses TRBV20-1 and TRBJ2-3; possibly TRBD2 for D (6 bases). This CDR3 is CSPMAGRGDTQYF. The CDR3 DNA sequence: TGCAGTCCTATGGCTGGGCGGGGAGATACGCAGTATTTT.